These 24 T cell receptor beta chains were all obtained from the same sample, sequenced in a study of Graves' ophthalmopathy and Graves' hyperthyroidism. Amplification of TCR beta CDR3 regions used RNA transcripts. First-round RT-PCR used HTBI primers; second-round multiplex PCR followed. TCRdb independently ran MiXCR on the multiplex PCR reads; one entry per CDR3 protein. Seen here are about 550,000 distinct CDR3 sequences, roughly 40% observed once, and the top ten hold about 4.2%. The sequencing input was peripheral blood or thyroid tissue (not recorded which). These receptor sequences come from an adult man with Graves' hyperthyroidism.

This clonotype was observed many times. The DNA of the CDR3 is TGTGCCAGCGGCTCTCACATGAACACTGAAGCTTTCTTT. Residues: CASGSHMNTEAFF. V and J are TRBV6-5 and TRBJ1-1, with no clear D. The CDR3 contains 13 residues. V dropped 8 bases and J dropped 0 bases, with 10 bases sitting between them. The germline V gene has CDR1 MNHEY and CDR2 SVGAGI.

A few counts support this clonotype. The chain has TRBV25-1 and TRBJ2-1; a weak D match, TRBD2 (6 bases). From germline, CDR1 is MGHDK and CDR2 SYGVNS. Trimming took off 6 bases at V and 2 bases at J, with 20 bases between the two ends. The CDR3 spans 17 residues. The CDR3 sequence is CASSERGGGNAYNEQFF. The DNA of the CDR3 is TGTGCCAGCAGCGAACGAGGCGGCGGGAACGCCTACAATGAGCAGTTCTTC.

This clonotype was seen a handful of times. V and J are TRBV4-1 and TRBJ2-7; the D is unclear. In germline, CDR1 is MGHRA, CDR2 YSYEKL. The CDR3 consists of 17 residues. Trimming took off 4 bases at V and 0 bases at J, with 19 bases between the two ends. CDR3 sequence: CASSPTGQAKSSYEQYF. The CDR3 nucleotides are TGCGCCAGCAGCCCCACCGGGCAGGCCAAATCCTCCTACGAGCAGTACTTC.

This chain links TRBV7-2 with TRBJ2-7, with 9 positions matching TRBD2. From germline, CDR1 is SGHTA and CDR2 FQGNSA. This CDR3 has 16 residues. V dropped 5 bases and J dropped 2; count of bases not matched to a gene: 10. The DNA of the CDR3 is TGTGCCAGCAGCCCCCTAGGGGCTAGCGGGACCTACGAGCAGTACTTC. Amino acids: CASSPLGASGTYEQYF.

There are a few counts of this clonotype. This sequence joins TRBV27 and TRBJ2-5; tentatively, D is TRBD2 (7 bases). Trimming left V 0 bases short and J 4 bases short, with 15 bases between. The CDR3 spans 16 residues. Per the germline V gene, CDR1 is MNHEY and CDR2 is SMNVEV (reference sequence). This CDR3 reads CASSLSSGGPLETQYF. In DNA form, the CDR3 reads TGTGCCAGCAGTTTATCGTCGGGGGGCCCCCTAGAGACCCAGTACTTC.

This clonotype was picked up a small number of times. The rearrangement joins TRBV7-2 to TRBJ2-2; a weak D match, TRBD1 (6 bases). Germline V lookup: CDR1 SGHTA, CDR2 FQGNSA. The V gene lost 3 bases and the J gene lost 0 bases, with 14 bases spanning the gap. This CDR3 contains 17 residues. CDR3 DNA: TGTGCCAGCAGCTTTGAGGTCCGGACAGCGAACACCGGGGAGCTGTTTTTT. Translation gives CASSFEVRTANTGELFF.

Ten or more counts support this clonotype. This chain links TRBV3-1 with TRBJ1-1; no clear D. Germline V lookup: CDR1 LGHDT, CDR2 YNNKEL (reference sequence). Trimming shortened V by 4 bases and J by 1 base, and 7 bases separated the two germline ends. CDR3 length: 13 residues. The CDR3 region has the DNA TGTGCCAGCAGCCGGAATACGAACACTGAAGCTTTCTTT. Translated, it gives CASSRNTNTEAFF.

This clonotype showed up many times. This CDR3 reads CASGEGENTEAFF. For the CDR3, the DNA is TGTGCCAGTGGAGAGGGGGAAAACACTGAAGCTTTCTTT. The chain carries TRBV19 and TRBJ1-1; TRBD1 is a possible D gene (6 bases). This CDR3 region has 13 residues. Germline lookup yields CDR1 LNHDA and CDR2 SQIVND (reference sequence). V was shortened by 8 bases and J by 2 bases, with 12 bases between the two germline ends.

In this sample, this clonotype turned up many times. This chain joins TRBV2 and TRBJ1-2; tentative D call: TRBD1 (5 bases). The CDR3 loop spans 15 amino acids. Per the germline V gene, CDR1 is SNHLY and CDR2 is FYNNEI. V was pared by 7 bases and J by 4 bases, with 19 bases between. As DNA, the CDR3 is TGTGCCAGCACGCCCGGCAGAGGGACCATCTATGGCTACACCTTC. Protein product: CASTPGRGTIYGYTF.

This clonotype was seen more than once but under ten times. The chain's CDR3 is CASSLGPLSNQPQHF. Written as DNA, the CDR3 is TGCGCCAGCAGTCTGGGACCCCTTAGCAATCAGCCCCAGCATTTT. The chain has TRBV4-1 and TRBJ1-5; possibly TRBD1 for D (5 bases). V was trimmed by 6 bases and J by 0 bases, leaving 12 bases between them. Germline V gene sequence: CDR1 MGHRA, CDR2 YSYEKL. The CDR3 is 15 amino acids.

The chain links TRBV7-9 to TRBJ1-6, with TRBD1 identical over 8 bases. The length of the CDR3 is 14 residues. Germline V lookup: CDR1 SEHNR, CDR2 FQNEAQ (reference sequence). V shed 5 bases, J shed 9 bases, and the junction held 6 bases outside the gene matches. This chain's CDR3 is CASSTRDRSSPLHF. CDR3 coding DNA: TGTGCCAGCAGCACCCGGGACAGGAGTTCACCCCTCCACTTT.

The chain uses TRBV2 and TRBJ1-5; D remains unclear. The CDR3 covers 16 residues. CDR1 and CDR2 from the germline V gene are SNHLY and FYNNEI. Trimming took off 1 base at V and 5 bases at J, with 15 bases between the two ends. CDR3 residues: CASSEGPGRGYQPQHF. As DNA, the CDR3 is TGTGCCAGCAGTGAAGGACCGGGGAGAGGATATCAGCCCCAGCATTTT. Combining the CDR3 with reference TRBV2 and TRBJ1-5 gives the whole variable domain EPEVTQTPSHQVTQMGQEVILRCVPISNHLYFYWYRQILGQKVEFLVSFYNNEISEKSEIFDDQFSVERPDGSNFTLKIRSTKLEDSAMYFCASSEGPGRGYQPQHFGDGTRLSIL.

This chain links TRBV9 with TRBJ2-7; D could derive from TRBD1 or TRBD2 (5 bases each). Germline V CDR1 and CDR2: SGDLS, YYNGEE. With 2 bases removed from V and 3 bases from J, the gap between germline ends came to 12 bases. The length of the CDR3 is 14 residues. CDR3 amino acids: CASSVDGTLYEQYF. The CDR3 nucleotides are TGTGCCAGCAGCGTCGACGGGACCCTCTACGAGCAGTACTTC.

Comment on this clonotype: The final CDR3 position lacks the conserved phenylalanine or tryptophan, pointing to a likely read error. The chain combines TRBV2 with TRBJ2-7; perhaps TRBD1 as D (5 bases). Germline loops: CDR1 SNHLY, CDR2 FYNNEI. Between the trimmed V and J ends, which lost 5 bases and 1 base, there was a span of 9 bases. The CDR3 is 13 residues long. CDR3 nucleotide sequence: TGTGCCAGCAGTTCAGGGCTATCCTACGAGCAGTACCTC. Amino acid sequence: CASSSGLSYEQYL.

This clonotype was detected ten times or more. This chain uses TRBV20-1 with TRBJ2-7; D unresolved. V lost 3 bases, J lost 3 bases, and 18 bases lay in between. Germline CDR1 is DFQATT and CDR2 is SNEGSKA (reference sequence). The CDR3 runs 15 residues. The CDR3 DNA reads as TGCAGTGCTAGCGTACACCGGCAGAGAAGCTACGAGCAGTACTTC. This gives the protein CSASVHRQRSYEQYF.

This clonotype was counted many times. This rearrangement joins TRBV6-5 to TRBJ2-5, with D possibly matching TRBD2 (6 bases). CDR1 MNHEY and CDR2 SVGAGI come from the germline V gene. CDR3 size: 15 residues. The V end lost 6 bases, the J end lost 5 bases, and 19 bases lay between the germline ends. The DNA for the CDR3 is TGTGCCAGCAGGAGGGGCGGGGCGGGGCAGGAGACCCAGTACTTC. It is translated as CASRRGGAGQETQYF.

V gene TRBV20-1 combines with J gene TRBJ1-3; D perhaps matches TRBD1 (6 bases). Germline lookup yields CDR1 DFQATT and CDR2 SNEGSKA (reference sequence). The V end was cut by 5 bases, the J end by 3 bases, with 8 bases between. The length of the CDR3 is 12 residues. This CDR3 reads CSAGDNGNTIYF. Written as DNA, the CDR3 is TGCAGTGCTGGGGACAATGGAAACACCATATATTTT.

The chain recombines TRBV6-2 or TRBV6-3 with TRBJ2-3; D may be TRBD2 (6 bases). Germline CDR1 MNHEY, CDR2 SVGEGT. Trimming stripped 0 bases from V and 0 bases from J, with 13 bases between. The CDR3 sequence is 17 residues long. The CDR3 sequence: CASSYSEDYSSTDTQYF. CDR3 coding DNA: TGTGCCAGCAGTTACTCTGAGGACTACTCAAGCACAGATACGCAGTATTTT.

This clonotype was observed at least ten times. CDR3 DNA: TGTGCCAGCAGCTCCGGGACCCTGAATTCACCCCTCCACTTT. It specifies CASSSGTLNSPLHF. The chain joins TRBV7-8 to TRBJ1-6, with D possibly TRBD1 on 5 matching bases. CDR1 and CDR2 (germline): SGHVS, FQNEAQ. CDR3 length: 14 amino acids. Between the trimmed V and J ends, which lost 4 bases and 7 bases, there was a span of 11 bases.

Note on this clonotype: The conserved final phenylalanine or tryptophan is absent from the CDR3, which likely points to a read error. This chain joins TRBV25-1 and TRBJ1-5; the match to TRBD1 covers 8 bases. CDR3 size: 15 residues. Germline CDR1 reads MGHDK; CDR2 reads SYGVNS. V shed 3 bases, J shed 3 bases, and the junction held 4 bases outside the gene matches. The CDR3 loop is CASSDRDRYNQPQHS. CDR3 DNA: TGTGCCAGCAGTGACCGGGACAGGTACAATCAGCCCCAGCATTCT.

The chain is built from TRBV7-2 and TRBJ1-1; 8 bases fit TRBD1. Losses at the gene ends were 7 bases for V and 6 bases for J; bases not matched to a gene: 7. The CDR3 contains 13 residues. The germline gives CDR1 SGHTA, CDR2 FQGNSA. The chain's CDR3 is CASTIQGVSEAFF. The DNA for the CDR3 is TGTGCCAGCACCATACAGGGGGTTTCTGAAGCTTTCTTT.

CDR3 DNA: TGTGCCAGCAGCTCACCACCCAGGGATCAAGAGACCCAGTACTTC. This gives the protein CASSSPPRDQETQYF. The chain recombines TRBV7-9 with TRBJ2-5, with a weak D call TRBD1 (5 bases). Looked up from germline, CDR1 is SEHNR and CDR2 is FQNEAQ (reference sequence). This CDR3 spans 15 amino acids. The ends were cut back, 4 bases at V and 2 bases at J, with 14 bases in the middle.

This clonotype was seen repeatedly, ten times or more. This chain connects TRBV2 to TRBJ1-5; the D gene is possibly TRBD1 (5 bases). Germline V gene lookup returns CDR1 SNHLY and CDR2 FYNNEI. The V and J ends lost 11 bases and 5 bases respectively, with 16 bases between them. The CDR3 sequence is 13 residues long. CDR3 DNA sequence: TGTGCCGCTTCGAGCAGGGAATATCAGCCCCAGCATTTT. Protein sequence: CAASSREYQPQHF.

This clonotype was recorded at least ten times. The chain is built from TRBV9 and TRBJ2-5; TRBD2 might be the D (6 bases). The CDR3 totals 14 residues. CDR1 is SGDLS, CDR2 YYNGEE, per germline. The ends were cut back, 2 bases at V and 4 bases at J, with 12 bases in the middle. The CDR3 sequence is CASSVSQGGETQYF. The CDR3 bases are TGTGCCAGCAGCGTTAGCCAGGGAGGAGAGACCCAGTACTTC.